This TCR beta chain was identified in a study of blood T cell repertoires in COVID-19. In the study overall: Sites across the United States, Italy and Spain contributed samples from acute and convalescent COVID-19.

In the original processing: Amplification from reference gene primers served as the basis for estimated nucleated cell counts. Method: immunoSEQ multiplex PCR; TCRdb's copy keeps in-frame clones and lacks some. D and trimming were read from the DNA, whereas the V and J calls and clone size are those reported in that table. The profile shows 250,000 to 300,000 clones, roughly 91% of them singletons. This CDR3 has 14 amino acids. In terms of age and location, participants ranged from roughly 18 to 89 years and lived in around 22 US areas. The origin of this receptor is a woman in her thirties or forties with acute COVID-19. The chain uses TRBV21-1 and TRBJ1-5. TRBV21-1 is a documented pseudogene. The sequenced material came from PBMCs or T cells enriched from blood (not recorded which). CDR3 coding DNA: TGTGCCAGCAGCGAGCGGCAGCGCAATCAGCCCCAGCATTTT. This codes for CASSERQRNQPQHF.